The present T cell receptor (beta chain) was sequenced within a study of cytomegalovirus exposure and HLA in healthy donors. Study conclusions and caveats: The authors confirmed in vitro that a few CMV-associated chains were specific for CMV antigens.

Points on this clone: Its specificity is not known.

Measured with immunoSEQ multiplex PCR; TCRdb has only the in-frame clones, and not every one. The data show 200,000 to 250,000 clones, with over 75% seen just once and roughly 2% held by the top ten. The CDR3 sequence is 14 residues long. The germline V and J ends were trimmed by 4 bases and 5 bases, with 14 bases remaining between them. In germline, CDR1 is KGHSH, CDR2 LQKENI. The sequenced sample consisted of PBMCs. V usage is TRBV18 and J usage is TRBJ2-5; D perhaps matches TRBD1 (5 bases). This clonotype was sampled from a woman under 30 in good health and CMV-seropositive. In DNA, the CDR3 is TGTGCCAGCTCACTAAGACAGATCCTTGAGACCCAGTACTTC. It specifies CASSLRQILETQYF.